This record covers a single T cell receptor beta chain. Its antigen remains unidentified. This sample is drawn from a study of CD8+ T cells in alopecia areata. Study as a whole: By percentage of affected scalp area, the severity of treated patients was scored.

Sequencing relied on a cDNA template that was reverse transcribed from extracted RNA. Sequenced by immunoSEQ multiplex PCR; TCRdb stores in-frame clones only, minus some. The sample records 190,000 or so clones, roughly 50% being singletons. Whole-study findings and limits: Lesional scalp exceeded normal scalp in clonality, especially in alopecia totalis/universalis.

The treatment denotes: oral pan-JAK inhibitor, 5-10 mg twice daily. Sorting of CD4+ and CD8+ T cells was performed on PBMCs. There are 13 residues in the CDR3. Germline V gene lookup returns CDR1 SEHNR and CDR2 FQNEAQ (reference sequence). V lost 5 bases to trimming and J lost 10 bases; unmatched junction nucleotides: 8. The clonotype comes from a human donor with alopecia areata. The V and J genes are TRBV7-9 and TRBJ2-1; 7 bases match TRBD1. Material: CD8+ T cells sorted from blood, obtained at week 24, from a patient treated with tofacitinib. CDR3 residues: CASSLRDRDEQFF. The CDR3 region has the DNA TGTGCCAGCAGCCTACGAGACAGGGACGAGCAGTTCTTC.